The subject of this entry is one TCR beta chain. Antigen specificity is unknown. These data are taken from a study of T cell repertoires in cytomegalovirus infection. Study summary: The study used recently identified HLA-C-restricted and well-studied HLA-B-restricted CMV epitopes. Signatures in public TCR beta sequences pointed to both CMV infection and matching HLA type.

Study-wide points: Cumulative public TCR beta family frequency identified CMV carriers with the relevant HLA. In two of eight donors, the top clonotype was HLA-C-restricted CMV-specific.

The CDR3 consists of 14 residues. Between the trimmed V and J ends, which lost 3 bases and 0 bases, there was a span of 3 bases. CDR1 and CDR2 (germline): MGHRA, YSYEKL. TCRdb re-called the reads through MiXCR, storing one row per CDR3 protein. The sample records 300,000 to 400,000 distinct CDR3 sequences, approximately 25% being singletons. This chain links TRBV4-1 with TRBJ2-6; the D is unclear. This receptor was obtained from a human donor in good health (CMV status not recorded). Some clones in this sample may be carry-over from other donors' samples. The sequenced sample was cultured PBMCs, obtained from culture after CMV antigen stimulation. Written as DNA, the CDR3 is TGCGCCAGCAGCCACAACTCTGGGGCCAACGTCCTGACTTTC. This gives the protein CASSHNSGANVLTF.